This entry is about one TCR beta chain. Its antigen is currently unknown. The data were taken from a study of cytomegalovirus exposure and HLA in healthy donors. About the research overall: Early released data comprised 75 million to 100 million unique TCRs from HLA-typed donors. Study-wide results and caveats: A reported reduction in N-insertions relative to the approximately 600-donor mean was seen in an Asian-associated ancestry cluster in a later analysis.

Both 60 Vbeta primers and 13 Jbeta primers went into the PCR. Profiled with immunoSEQ multiplex PCR; TCRdb holds only in-frame clones, not every one. Among about 110,000 clones listed, about four fifths were seen once. CDR3 length: 13 amino acids. V gave up 0 bases and J gave up 4 bases, with 7 bases separating them. Germline values: CDR1 SGHRS, CDR2 YFSETQ. The sample comprised PBMCs. The V gene is TRBV5-1, the J gene TRBJ2-5; maybe TRBD1 (5 bases). The clonotype originates from a woman aged 25 to 39 in good health and CMV-seronegative. DNA of the CDR3: TGCGCCAGCAGCTTGGGCAGGGCAGAGACCCAGTACTTC. This gives the protein CASSLGRAETQYF.